This T cell receptor beta chain was retrieved from a study of blood T cell repertoires in COVID-19. Profiling relied on immunoSEQ multiplex PCR, and the TCRdb table lists in-frame clones only, not all of them. The sample yields some 80,000 clones, 86% seen once. This CDR3 spans 17 amino acids. The junction had 6 bases not matched to a gene; V was cut back by 4 bases and J by 4 bases. Per the germline V gene, CDR1 is LGHDT and CDR2 is YNNKEL (reference sequence). The sample holds one count of this clone. The receptor comes from a human donor in a cohort sampled during active COVID-19. The sequenced sample was peripheral blood. V and J are TRBV3-1 (or the pseudogene TRBV3-2) and TRBJ2-3, with TRBD2 matching over 15 bases. CDR3 DNA sequence: TGTGCCAGCAGCCCACGTCGGACTAGCGGGAGGGCAGATACGCAGTATTTT. Translating it yields CASSPRRTSGRADTQYF.